Listed here is a single TCR beta chain. These data come from a study of blood T cell repertoires in COVID-19. Study as a whole: COVID-19 samples collected from the United States, Italy and Spain covered acute and convalescent phases. The cDNA or gDNA used as material had been derived from T cells, B-cell-depleted T cells, or PBMCs.

Per the authors' pipeline: Nucleated cell counts were estimated from reference gene primer amplification. TCRdb's copy holds only in-frame clones and misses some; the assay was immunoSEQ multiplex PCR. The V and J calls and clone size were taken over from that table, and D and trimming were inferred from the DNA. Of roughly 150,000 clones listed, over 80% were seen once; the top ten hold 5.5% to 7.5%. The CDR3 has 17 residues. Germline assignment: CDR1 SGHNT and CDR2 YYREEE (reference sequence). Trimming cost V 3 bases and J 2 bases; bases outside gene matches: 8. Source material: peripheral blood. The TCR originated in a man of 80 years or more with acute or convalescent COVID-19. The chain links TRBV5-4 to TRBJ2-3, with 11 bases aligning to TRBD1. The CDR3 DNA reads as TGTGCCAGCAGCTCGAGGACAGGGGGCTTCAACACAGATACGCAGTATTTT. This sequence encodes CASSSRTGGFNTDTQYF.